The rows below give T cell receptor beta chains drawn from one sample of a study of blood T cell repertoires in COVID-19. TCRdb keeps only in-frame clones here, not all; method: immunoSEQ multiplex PCR. The sample has roughly 200,000 clones, roughly four fifths seen once. Sample: PBMCs or T cells enriched from blood (not recorded which). The receptors here all came from a man aged 40-49 years who had recovered from COVID-19. Each CDR3 is given with its conserved first and last residue. D genes are given only for firm matches. Where a row states a size, it is once, few, many or the class of an expanded clone; other rows omit it.

v_gene,abundance,j_gene,d_gene,CDR3aa,CDR3nt
TRBV19,NA,TRBJ1-3,NA,CASIRQSGNTIYF,TGTGCCAGTATTCGACAGTCGGGAAACACCATATATTTT
TRBV13,NA,TRBJ2-2,TRBD2,CASSPISGTATGELFF,TGTGCCAGCAGTCCAATTAGCGGGACGGCCACCGGGGAGCTGTTTTTT
TRBV30,NA,TRBJ1-2,NA,CASGTLNYGYTF,TGTGCTTCCGGGACACTGAACTATGGCTACACCTTC
TRBV29-1,NA,TRBJ1-2,TRBD1,CSVERGTGVYGYTF,TGCAGCGTTGAGCGTGGGACAGGGGTCTATGGCTACACCTTC
TRBV7-9,few,TRBJ1-4,NA,CASSIDQGGEKLFF,TGTGCCAGCAGCATCGACCAAGGAGGTGAAAAACTGTTTTTT
TRBV19,NA,TRBJ1-1,TRBD1,CASTPPHRTGNTEAFF,TGTGCCAGTACCCCTCCCCACAGGACAGGGAACACTGAAGCTTTCTTT
TRBV7-9,NA,TRBJ1-1,NA,CASSLAQGMIAEAFF,TGTGCCAGCAGCTTAGCGCAGGGAATGATCGCTGAAGCTTTCTTT
TRBV5-4,once,TRBJ1-6,TRBD1,CASSLDRDNSPLHF,TGTGCCAGCAGTTTAGACAGGGATAATTCACCCCTCCACTTT
TRBV6-2/TRBV6-3,NA,TRBJ1-2,TRBD1,CASSLTGTGVDGYTF,TGTGCCAGCAGTTTGACCGGGACAGGGGTCGATGGCTACACCTTC
TRBV6-4,once,TRBJ1-5,TRBD1,CAKKPGQNNQPQHF,TGTGCCAAAAAACCGGGACAGAACAATCAGCCCCAGCATTTT
TRBV7-3,NA,TRBJ1-1,NA,CASSLSKSGEAFF,TGTGCCAGCAGCTTATCGAAGTCAGGTGAAGCTTTCTTT
TRBV15,NA,TRBJ1-6,NA,CATSRDPPTQGGNSPLHF,TGTGCCACCAGCAGAGATCCTCCGACACAGGGCGGTAATTCACCCCTCCACTTT
TRBV4-1,NA,TRBJ1-6,NA,CASSQVPSRDESPLHF,TGCGCCAGCAGCCAAGTGCCCAGCAGGGATGAGTCACCCCTCCACTTT
TRBV7-3,NA,TRBJ2-2,NA,CASSPSRGLRGELFF,TGTGCCAGCAGTCCCTCCAGAGGTCTGAGGGGGGAGCTGTTTTTT
TRBV19,NA,TRBJ2-5,TRBD2,CASTDGASGEETQYF,TGTGCCAGTACCGATGGGGCTAGCGGTGAAGAGACCCAGTACTTC